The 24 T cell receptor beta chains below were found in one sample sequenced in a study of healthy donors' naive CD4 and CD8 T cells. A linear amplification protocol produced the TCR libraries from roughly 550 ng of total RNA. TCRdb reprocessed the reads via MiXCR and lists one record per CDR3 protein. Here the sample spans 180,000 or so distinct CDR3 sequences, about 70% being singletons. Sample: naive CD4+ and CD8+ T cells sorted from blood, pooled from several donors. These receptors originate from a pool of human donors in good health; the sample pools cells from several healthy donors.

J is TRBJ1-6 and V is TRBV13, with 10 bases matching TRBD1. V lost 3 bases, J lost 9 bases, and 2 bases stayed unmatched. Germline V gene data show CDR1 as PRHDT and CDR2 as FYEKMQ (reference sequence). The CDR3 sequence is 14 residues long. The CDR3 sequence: CASSLDRGISPLHF. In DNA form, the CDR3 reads TGTGCCAGCAGCTTGGACAGGGGGATTTCACCCCTCCACTTT.

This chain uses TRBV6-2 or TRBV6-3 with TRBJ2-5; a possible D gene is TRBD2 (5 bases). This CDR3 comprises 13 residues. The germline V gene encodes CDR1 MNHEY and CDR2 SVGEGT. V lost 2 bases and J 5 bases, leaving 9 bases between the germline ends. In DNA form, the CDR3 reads TGTGCCAGCAGTTACGGAGGAGCGGAGACCCAGTACTTC. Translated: CASSYGGAETQYF.

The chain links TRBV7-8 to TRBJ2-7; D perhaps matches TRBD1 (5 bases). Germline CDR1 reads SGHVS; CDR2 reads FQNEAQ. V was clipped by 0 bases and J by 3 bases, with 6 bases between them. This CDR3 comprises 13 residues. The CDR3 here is CASSLADSYEQYF. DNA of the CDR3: TGTGCCAGCAGCTTAGCAGACAGCTACGAGCAGTACTTC. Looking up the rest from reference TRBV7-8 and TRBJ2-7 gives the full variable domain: GAGVSQSPRYKVAKRGQDVALRCDPISGHVSLFWYQQALGQGPEFLTYFQNEAQLDKSGLPSDRFFAERPEGSVSTLKIQRTQQEDSAVYLCASSLADSYEQYFGPGTRLTVT.

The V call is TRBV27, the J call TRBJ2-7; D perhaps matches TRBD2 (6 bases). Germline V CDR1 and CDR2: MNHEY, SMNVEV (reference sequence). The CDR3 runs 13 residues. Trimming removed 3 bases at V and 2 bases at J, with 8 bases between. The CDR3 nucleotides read TGTGCCAGCAGTTTGACTAGTGCCTACGAGCAGTACTTC. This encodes CASSLTSAYEQYF.

CDR3 bases: TGTGCCAGCAGCTCCCGTAAAGGACAGGGGAAGAAGAGTGAGCAGTTCTTC. It translates to CASSSRKGQGKKSEQFF. The chain is built from TRBV11-2 and TRBJ2-1; 9 bases match TRBD1. The ends lost 4 bases at V and 9 bases at J; junction bases unmatched: 16. Per germline, CDR1 SGHAT and CDR2 FQNNGV. The CDR3 covers 17 residues.

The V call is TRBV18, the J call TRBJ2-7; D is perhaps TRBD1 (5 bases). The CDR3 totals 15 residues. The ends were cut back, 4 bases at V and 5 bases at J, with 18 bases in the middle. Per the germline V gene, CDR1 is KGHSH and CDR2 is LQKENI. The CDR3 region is CASSLTAGRADEQYF. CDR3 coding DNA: TGTGCCAGCTCACTGACGGCTGGCAGGGCAGACGAGCAGTACTTC. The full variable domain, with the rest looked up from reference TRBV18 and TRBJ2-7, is NAGVMQNPRHLVRRRGQEARLRCSPMKGHSHVYWYRQLPEEGLKFMVYLQKENIIDESGMPKERFSAEFPKEGPSILRIQQVVRGDSAAYFCASSLTAGRADEQYFGPGTRLTVT.

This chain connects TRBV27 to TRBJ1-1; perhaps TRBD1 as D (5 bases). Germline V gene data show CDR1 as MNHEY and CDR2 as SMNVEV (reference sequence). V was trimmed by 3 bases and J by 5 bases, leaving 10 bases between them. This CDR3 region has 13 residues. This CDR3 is CASSLGGGTEAFF. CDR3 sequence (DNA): TGTGCCAGCAGTTTGGGGGGAGGGACTGAAGCTTTCTTT.

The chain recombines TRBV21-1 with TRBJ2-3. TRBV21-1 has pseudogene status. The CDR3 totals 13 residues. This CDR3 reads CASSKFTADTQYF. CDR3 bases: TGTGCCAGCAGCAAATTCACGGCAGATACGCAGTATTTT.

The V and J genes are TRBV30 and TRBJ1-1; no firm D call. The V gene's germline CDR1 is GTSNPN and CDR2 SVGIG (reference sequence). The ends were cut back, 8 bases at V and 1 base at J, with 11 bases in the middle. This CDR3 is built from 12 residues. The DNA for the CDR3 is TGTGCCCGCCTAGCTCCGAACACTGAAGCTTTCTTT. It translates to CARLAPNTEAFF.

As DNA, the CDR3 is TGCAGCGTTGAGCGTCGGCAGAACACTGAAGCTTTCTTT. It yields the protein CSVERRQNTEAFF. This chain uses TRBV29-1 with TRBJ1-1; D remains ambiguous. Germline assignment: CDR1 SQVTM and CDR2 ANQGSEA. The CDR3 spans 13 residues. The ends were cut back, 3 bases at V and 1 base at J, with 9 bases in the middle.

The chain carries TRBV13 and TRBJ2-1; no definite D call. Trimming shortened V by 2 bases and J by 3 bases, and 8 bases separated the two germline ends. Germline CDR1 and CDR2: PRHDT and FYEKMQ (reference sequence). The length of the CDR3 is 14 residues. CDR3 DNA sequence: TGTGCCAGCAGCTTATGGGGTGACTACAATGAGCAGTTCTTC. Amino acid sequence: CASSLWGDYNEQFF.

The CDR3 region is CASSTRGLNQPQHF. DNA for the CDR3: TGTGCCAGCAGTACGCGTGGCCTAAATCAGCCCCAGCATTTT. This chain uses TRBV6-2 or TRBV6-3 with TRBJ1-5; D gene ambiguous. Germline loops: CDR1 MNHEY, CDR2 SVGEGT. The CDR3 is 14 residues long. V was clipped by 5 bases and J by 4 bases, with 12 bases between them.

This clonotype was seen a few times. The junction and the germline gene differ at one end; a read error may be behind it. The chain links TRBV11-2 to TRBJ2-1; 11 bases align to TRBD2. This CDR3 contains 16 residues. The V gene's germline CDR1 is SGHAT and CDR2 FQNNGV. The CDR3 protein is CASSLGRLAGGREQFF. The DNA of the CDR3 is TGTGCCAGCAGTTTAGGGCGGCTAGCGGGAGGTCGTGAGCAGTTCTTC.

CDR3 sequence: CASSTPGEGFNQPQHF. The CDR3 DNA reads TGTGCCAGTAGTACCCCAGGGGAGGGATTCAATCAGCCCCAGCATTTT. V and J are TRBV19 and TRBJ1-5, with a possible D match to TRBD1 (6 bases). The germline gives CDR1 LNHDA, CDR2 SQIVND (reference sequence). This CDR3 region has 16 residues. V lost 4 bases and J lost 3, with 16 bases in between.

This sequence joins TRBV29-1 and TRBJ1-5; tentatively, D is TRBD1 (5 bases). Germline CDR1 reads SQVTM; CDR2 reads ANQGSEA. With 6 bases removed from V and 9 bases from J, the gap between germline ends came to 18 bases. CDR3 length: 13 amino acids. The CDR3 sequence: CSVAAGTSGPQHF. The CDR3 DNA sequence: TGCAGCGTGGCGGCAGGGACTAGCGGGCCCCAGCATTTT.

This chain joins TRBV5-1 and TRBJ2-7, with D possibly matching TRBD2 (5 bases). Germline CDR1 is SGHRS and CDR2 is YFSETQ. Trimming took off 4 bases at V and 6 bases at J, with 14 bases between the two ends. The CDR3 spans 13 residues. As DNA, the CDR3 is TGCGCCAGCAGCCTACCTCGAGGAGGCGAGCAGTACTTC. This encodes CASSLPRGGEQYF.

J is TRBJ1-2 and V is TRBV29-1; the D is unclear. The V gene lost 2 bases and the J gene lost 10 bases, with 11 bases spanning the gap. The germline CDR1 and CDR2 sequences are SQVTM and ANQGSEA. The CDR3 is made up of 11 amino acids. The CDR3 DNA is TGCAGCGTTGAAATGGGCCTCTCCTACACCTTC. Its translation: CSVEMGLSYTF.

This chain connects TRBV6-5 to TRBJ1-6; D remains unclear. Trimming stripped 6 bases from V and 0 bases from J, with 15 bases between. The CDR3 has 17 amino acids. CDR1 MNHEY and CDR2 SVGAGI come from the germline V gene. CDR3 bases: TGTGCCAGCAGCACAATAGGCAGGAGCTCCTATAATTCACCCCTCCACTTT. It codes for CASSTIGRSSYNSPLHF.

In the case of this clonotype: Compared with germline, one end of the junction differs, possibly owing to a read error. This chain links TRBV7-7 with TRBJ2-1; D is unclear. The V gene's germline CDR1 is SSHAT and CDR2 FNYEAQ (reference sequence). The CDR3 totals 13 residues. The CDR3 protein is CASSLTLNNEQFF. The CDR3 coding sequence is TGTGCTAGCAGCTTAACACTTAACAATGAGCAGTTCTTC.

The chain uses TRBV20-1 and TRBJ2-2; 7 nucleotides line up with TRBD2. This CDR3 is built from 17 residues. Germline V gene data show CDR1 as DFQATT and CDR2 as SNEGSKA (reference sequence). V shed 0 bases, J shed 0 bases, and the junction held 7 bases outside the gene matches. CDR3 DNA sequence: TGCAGTGCTAGAGATCGGGCTAGCGGAACGAACACCGGGGAGCTGTTTTTT. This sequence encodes CSARDRASGTNTGELFF.

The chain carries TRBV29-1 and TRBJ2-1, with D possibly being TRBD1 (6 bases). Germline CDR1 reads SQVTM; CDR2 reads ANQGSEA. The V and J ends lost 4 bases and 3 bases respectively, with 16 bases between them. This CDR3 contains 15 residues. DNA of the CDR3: TGCAGCGTTGTAACCGGGACACGCCGCTACAATGAGCAGTTCTTC. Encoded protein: CSVVTGTRRYNEQFF.

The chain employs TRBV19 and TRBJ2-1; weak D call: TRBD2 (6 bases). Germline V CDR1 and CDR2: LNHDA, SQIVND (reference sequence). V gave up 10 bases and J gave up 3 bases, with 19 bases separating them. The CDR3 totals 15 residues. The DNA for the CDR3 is TGTGCCACCACCTCCAGGGCGGGGTTCTACAATGAGCAGTTCTTC. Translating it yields CATTSRAGFYNEQFF.

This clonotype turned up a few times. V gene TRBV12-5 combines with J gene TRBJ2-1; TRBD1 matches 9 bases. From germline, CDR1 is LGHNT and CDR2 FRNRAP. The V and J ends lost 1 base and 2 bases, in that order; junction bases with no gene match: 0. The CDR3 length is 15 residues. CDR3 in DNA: TGTGCTAGTGGTTTGGGGGACAGGGCCTACAATGAGCAGTTCTTC. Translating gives CASGLGDRAYNEQFF.

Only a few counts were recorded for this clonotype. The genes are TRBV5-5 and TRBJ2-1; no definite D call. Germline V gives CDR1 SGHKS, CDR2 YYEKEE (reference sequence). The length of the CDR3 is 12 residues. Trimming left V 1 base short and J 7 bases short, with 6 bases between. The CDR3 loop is CASSLLGNEQFF. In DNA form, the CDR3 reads TGTGCCAGCAGCTTGCTGGGAAATGAGCAGTTCTTC.